This TCR beta chain emerged from a study of memory CD4+ T cells and cytomegalovirus serostatus. Turning to the study itself: This sample comes from healthy Belgian adults, several CMV seropositive, roughly 22 seronegative.

Notes on this clone: Its antigen is not known.

General observations from the study: Suggested: most of the CMV-linked TCR signature lies in CD4+ memory cells. Of under 200 reported CMV TCRbeta sequences, 55 to 80 were found in memory CD4+ repertoires.

Single viable CD3+CD4+CD8-CD45RO+ cells were sorted as the memory CD4+ T cells. Total CD4+ T cells were enriched by CD4 positive selection. Sequenced by immunoSEQ multiplex PCR; TCRdb stores in-frame clones only, minus some. The repertoire holds about 92,000 clones, with roughly 80% as singletons. The TCR was taken from an adult in good health and CMV-seropositive. Sequencing was done on a sample of memory CD4+ T cells from blood.

In DNA, the CDR3 is TGCGCCAGCAGCTTGCAGGGGGCGGAAGAGCAGTACTTC. This gives the protein CASSLQGAEEQYF. The rearrangement uses TRBV5-1 and TRBJ2-7, with 8 bases aligning to TRBD1. Trimming took 1 base from V and 7 from J; bases not matched to a gene: 4. The CDR3 runs to 13 residues. Germline CDR1 reads SGHRS; CDR2 reads YFSETQ.